This T cell receptor beta chain was sequenced during a study of control samples from healthy donors and cancer patients. The CDR3 length is 18 residues. Germline V gene lookup returns CDR1 SGDLS and CDR2 YYNGEE. V was trimmed by 0 bases and J by 3 bases, leaving 21 bases between them. Here immunoSEQ multiplex PCR was the method, and the copy in TCRdb shows in-frame clones only, minus some. The table includes fewer than 200,000 clones, 85% to 90% detected once. The receptor comes from a man aged 30-40 years in good health. Sequencing used blood. The chain combines TRBV9 with TRBJ2-5; D might be TRBD2 (6 bases). DNA for the CDR3: TGTGCCAGCAGCGTAGCCCCTGGGGCTAGCGTGAGGAAAGAGACCCAGTACTTC. Its protein product is CASSVAPGASVRKETQYF.